Below are 30 T cell receptor beta chains sequenced from a single sample in a study of OX40 agonist ivuxolimab in advanced cancers. Repertoires were generated with immunoSEQ multiplex PCR, while TCRdb's copy carries only in-frame clones and drops some. This sample yields tens of thousands of clones, of which 80% to 90% are seen a single time; 12% belongs to the top ten. This specimen was CD4+ or CD8+ T cells sorted from blood, taken in a trial of the OX40 agonist ivuxolimab. The receptors stem from an adult with an advanced solid tumor such as melanoma, head and neck, liver or kidney cancer.

For this clone: A much larger clone lies a single base off, so this may be a read error. This chain joins TRBV7-8 and TRBJ1-1, with a possible D match to TRBD1 (6 bases). Per the germline V gene, CDR1 is SGHVS and CDR2 is FQNEAQ. The germline V and J ends were trimmed by 1 base and 4 bases, with 10 bases remaining between them. The CDR3 is 14 amino acids. This chain's CDR3 is CASSLGGGGTEAFF. The DNA of the CDR3 is TGTGCCAGCAGCTTAGGAGGGGGGGGCACTGAAGCTTTCTTT.

This chain uses TRBV2 with TRBJ1-2; no clear D gene. The V end was cut by 2 bases, the J end by 0 bases, with 10 bases between. Germline lookup yields CDR1 SNHLY and CDR2 FYNNEI. CDR3 length: 15 residues. DNA for the CDR3: TGTGCCAGCAGTGAATTGAAAGCAGCTAACTATGGCTACACCTTC. This gives the protein CASSELKAANYGYTF.

The CDR3 reads CASSSPPYGYTF. The CDR3 nucleotides read TGCGCCAGCAGCTCCCCCCCATATGGCTACACCTTC. The rearrangement joins TRBV5-1 to TRBJ1-2, with no clear D. Germline lookup yields CDR1 SGHRS and CDR2 YFSETQ. Trimming left V 3 bases short and J 5 bases short, with 8 bases between. The CDR3 is 12 residues long. Together with reference TRBV5-1 and TRBJ1-2, the CDR3 gives the full variable domain: KAGVTQTPRYLIKTRGQQVTLSCSPISGHRSVSWYQQTPGQGLQFLFEYFSETQRNKGNFPGRFSGRQFSNSRSEMNVSTLELGDSALYLCASSSPPYGYTFGSGTRLTVV.

The rearrangement links TRBV28 to TRBJ1-1; D is ambiguous. Trimming shortened V by 4 bases and J by 3 bases, and 15 bases separated the two germline ends. The CDR3 consists of 15 residues. CDR1 is MDHEN, CDR2 SYDVKM, per germline. The CDR3 sequence: CASSSPEETDTEAFF. The DNA of the CDR3 is TGTGCCAGCAGTTCCCCGGAAGAGACGGACACTGAAGCTTTCTTT.

This clone was observed a single time. CDR3 in amino acids: CASSMPYRGHTGELFF. The CDR3 DNA is TGTGCCAGCAGCATGCCTTACAGGGGGCATACCGGGGAGCTGTTTTTT. V usage is TRBV5-4 and J usage is TRBJ2-2; 9 nucleotides agree with TRBD1. This CDR3 is built from 16 residues. CDR1 is SGHNT and CDR2 is YYREEE in the germline V gene (reference sequence). The V segment lost 4 bases and the J segment 5 bases; nucleotides outside the gene matches: 9.

The chain uses TRBV28 and TRBJ2-2; no definite D call. V was clipped by 8 bases and J by 0 bases, with 10 bases between them. The CDR3 covers 14 residues. The germline V gene has CDR1 MDHEN and CDR2 SYDVKM. CDR3 protein: CASGPTPNTGELFF. In DNA, the CDR3 is TGTGCCAGCGGTCCTACTCCGAACACCGGGGAGCTGTTTTTT.

The CDR3: CASSSYREDETQYF. The CDR3, as DNA: TGTGCCAGTAGTTCCTACAGGGAGGACGAGACCCAGTACTTC. The rearrangement uses TRBV19 and TRBJ2-5; D may correspond to TRBD1 or TRBD2 (6 bases each). Germline CDR1 and CDR2: LNHDA and SQIVND (reference sequence). V shed 5 bases and J shed 5 bases, with 15 bases lying between them. CDR3 length equals 14 residues.

The chain links TRBV11-1 to TRBJ2-1; TRBD2 might be the D (7 bases). The CDR3 length is 17 residues. CDR1 and CDR2 from the germline V gene are SGHAT and FQDESV (reference sequence). V was shortened by 3 bases and J by 6 bases, with 21 bases between the two germline ends. As DNA, the CDR3 is TGTGCCAGCAGCTTCGAACGGAGGGGGGGACCCTTCAATGAGCAGTTCTTC. Protein: CASSFERRGGPFNEQFF.

The chain combines TRBV19 with TRBJ2-7; 9 bases match TRBD2. Looked up from germline, CDR1 is LNHDA and CDR2 is SQIVND (reference sequence). The CDR3 covers 14 residues. Trimming at V came to 3 bases and at J to 2 bases, leaving 2 bases not matched to a gene. CDR3 coding DNA: TGTGCCAGTAGTATTTCTAGCGGGACCTACGAGCAGTACTTC. Translating gives CASSISSGTYEQYF.

The genes are TRBV6-5 and TRBJ2-3; 9 bases agree with TRBD2. This CDR3 has 15 residues. Germline V gives CDR1 MNHEY, CDR2 SVGAGI. The J segment lost 0 bases and the V segment lost 5 bases, leaving 3 bases of the junction unmatched. The CDR3 loop is CASSALAGSTDTQYF. CDR3 sequence (DNA): TGTGCCAGCAGTGCCCTAGCGGGGAGCACAGATACGCAGTATTTT.

The rearrangement uses TRBV7-9 and TRBJ2-1; a weak D match, TRBD1 (6 bases). Trimming left V 7 bases short and J 5 bases short, with 18 bases between. The CDR3 covers 15 residues. Germline CDR1 and CDR2: SEHNR and FQNEAQ (reference sequence). The CDR3 nucleotides read TGTGCCAGCACTCCTGGGGGCGGGCCGAACAATGAGCAGTTCTTC. Translation: CASTPGGGPNNEQFF.

This CDR3 reads CASSPSTGELFF. The DNA for the CDR3 is TGTGCCAGCAGCCCCAGTACCGGGGAGCTGTTTTTT. The rearrangement joins TRBV11-2 to TRBJ2-2; the D is unclear. V lost 5 bases to trimming and J lost 5 bases, with 6 bases between them. Germline V CDR1 and CDR2: SGHAT, FQNNGV. There are 12 residues in the CDR3.

This clone was picked up one time. The rearrangement uses TRBV7-9 and TRBJ1-2; 8 positions agree with TRBD1. V lost 0 bases, J lost 10 bases, and 10 bases stayed unmatched. The V gene's germline CDR1 is SEHNR and CDR2 FQNEAQ (reference sequence). There are 15 residues in the CDR3. CDR3 in amino acids: CASSLAPRTGRTYTF. The CDR3 bases are TGTGCCAGCAGCTTAGCCCCAAGGACAGGGAGAACCTACACCTTC.

The rearrangement links TRBV5-1 to TRBJ1-6; 9 bases are shared with TRBD1. Germline V gene data show CDR1 as SGHRS and CDR2 as YFSETQ. With 3 bases clipped from V and 10 bases from J, the junction kept 8 bases outside the gene matches. The CDR3 runs to 15 residues. The CDR3 DNA follows: TGCGCCAGCAGCTCCGGGACAGGGATGGGGTCACCCCTCCACTTT. Translated, it gives CASSSGTGMGSPLHF.

The table lists this clone with a count of one. V gene TRBV7-9 combines with J gene TRBJ2-5, with D tentatively TRBD2 (6 bases). The V end was cut by 2 bases, the J end by 2 bases, with 12 bases between. Germline V gene data show CDR1 as SEHNR and CDR2 as FQNEAQ (reference sequence). The CDR3 loop spans 15 amino acids. The CDR3 DNA reads as TGTGCCAGCAGCTTATGGACTACTAATCAAGAGACCCAGTACTTC. This gives the protein CASSLWTTNQETQYF.

The chain links TRBV6-5 to TRBJ1-2; D uncertain. V lost 4 bases, J lost 2 bases, and 8 bases lay in between. From germline, CDR1 is MNHEY and CDR2 SVGAGI. The CDR3 is 13 residues long. CDR3 in amino acids: CASSFRINYGYTF. The CDR3 DNA follows: TGTGCCAGCAGTTTTAGGATCAACTATGGCTACACCTTC.

This clone has just a few counts. The rearrangement joins TRBV11-3 to TRBJ1-1; possible D gene TRBD1, 5 bases. Germline V CDR1 and CDR2: SGHNT, YENEEA. This CDR3 region has 13 residues. The V gene lost 5 bases and the J gene lost 0 bases, with 7 bases spanning the gap. The CDR3 loop is CASSEQVNTEAFF. The CDR3 nucleotides are TGTGCCAGCAGCGAACAGGTGAACACTGAAGCTTTCTTT.

The V gene is TRBV6-6, the J gene TRBJ2-6; possibly TRBD1 for D (5 bases). The CDR3 contains 15 residues. Germline V gene lookup returns CDR1 MNHNY and CDR2 SVGAGI (reference sequence). The ends were cut back, 5 bases at V and 2 bases at J, with 10 bases in the middle. CDR3 loop: CASSLQGAGANVLTF. The CDR3 nucleotides are TGTGCCAGCAGTCTTCAAGGGGCTGGGGCCAACGTCCTGACTTTC.

This rearrangement joins TRBV30 to TRBJ1-1, with D unresolved. CDR3 length: 12 residues. Trimming cost V 2 bases and J 4 bases, with 8 bases left between them. CDR1 and CDR2 from the germline V gene are GTSNPN and SVGIG (reference sequence). The CDR3 DNA reads as TGTGCCTGGAGTTTTTCTTCCACTGAAGCTTTCTTT. Translated, it gives CAWSFSSTEAFF. Full variable domain (rest looked up from reference TRBV30 and TRBJ1-1): SQTIHQWPATLVQPVGSPLSLECTVEGTSNPNLYWYRQAAGRGLQLLFYSVGIGQISSEVPQNLSASRPQDRQFILSSKKLLLSDSGFYLCAWSFSSTEAFFGQGTRLTVV.

This chain joins TRBV7-9 and TRBJ2-3; D may be TRBD1 or TRBD2 (5 bases each). This CDR3 is 15 amino acids long. CDR1 SEHNR and CDR2 FQNEAQ come from the germline V gene (reference sequence). The germline V and J ends were trimmed by 3 bases and 4 bases, with 14 bases remaining between them. Written as DNA, the CDR3 is TGTGCCAGCAGCTTTGACCGGCAGGGAGCAGATACGCAGTATTTT. It yields the protein CASSFDRQGADTQYF.

This clone was detected only once. This chain links TRBV7-3 with TRBJ2-1; 7 nucleotides align to TRBD1. The V and J ends lost 1 base and 6 bases, in that order; junction bases with no gene match: 6. The length of the CDR3 is 15 residues. CDR1 is SGHTA and CDR2 is FQGTGA in the germline V gene. The CDR3 DNA is TGTGCCAGCAGCTTAAGCAAGGGGGCGGGCAATGAGCAGTTCTTC. This sequence encodes CASSLSKGAGNEQFF.

The chain is built from TRBV29-1 and TRBJ2-1; D is unresolved. Germline values: CDR1 SQVTM, CDR2 ANQGSEA. The CDR3 has 10 residues. Trimming took 0 bases from V and 10 from J, leaving 4 bases between them. CDR3 sequence: CSVEDLEQFF. The CDR3 DNA reads as TGCAGCGTTGAAGATCTCGAGCAGTTCTTC.

This chain uses TRBV2 with TRBJ2-5, with unresolved D. The CDR3 totals 16 residues. V lost 5 bases to trimming and J lost 5 bases, with 21 bases between them. Per germline, CDR1 SNHLY and CDR2 FYNNEI. In nucleotides, the CDR3 is TGTGCCAGCAGTTCCCCGTTTGTGCTCGCCGGGGAGACCCAGTACTTC. It translates to CASSSPFVLAGETQYF.

The chain couples TRBV4-3 to TRBJ1-1; D is undetermined. The CDR3 has 14 amino acids. V lost 3 bases and J 8 bases, leaving 16 bases between the germline ends. Germline CDR1 and CDR2: LGHNA and YSLEER. This CDR3 reads CASSQDFRSLEAFF. CDR3 bases: TGCGCCAGCAGCCAGGATTTTAGGAGTTTAGAAGCTTTCTTT.

Here the CDR3 reads CASSERNIYEQYF. The CDR3 DNA reads as TGTGCCAGCAGTGAACGGAACATCTACGAGCAGTACTTC. V is TRBV6-1 and J is TRBJ2-7; D uncertain. Germline V gives CDR1 MNHNS, CDR2 SASEGT. This CDR3 spans 13 amino acids. The germline V and J ends were trimmed by 2 bases and 3 bases, with 8 bases remaining between them.

The gene calls are TRBV5-6 and TRBJ1-1, with D unresolved. The germline gives CDR1 SGHDT, CDR2 YYEEEE. Trimming pared 4 bases from V and 11 bases from J, leaving 18 bases between. This CDR3 is 13 amino acids long. CDR3 DNA sequence: TGTGCCAGCAGCGCGTCGCGGTCGCGGGAGGCTTTCTTT. It codes for CASSASRSREAFF.

This clone was found a few times. The chain is built from TRBV2 and TRBJ1-3, with D maybe TRBD1 (5 bases). V shed 5 bases and J shed 4 bases, with 9 bases lying between them. The germline gives CDR1 SNHLY, CDR2 FYNNEI. The CDR3 has 13 residues. This CDR3 reads CASSPGDGNTIYF. The CDR3 DNA follows: TGTGCCAGCAGTCCCGGGGACGGAAACACCATATATTTT. Combining the CDR3 with reference TRBV2 and TRBJ1-3 gives the whole variable domain EPEVTQTPSHQVTQMGQEVILRCVPISNHLYFYWYRQILGQKVEFLVSFYNNEISEKSEIFDDQFSVERPDGSNFTLKIRSTKLEDSAMYFCASSPGDGNTIYFGEGSWLTVV.

The chain recombines TRBV25-1 with TRBJ1-5, with 11 bases lining up with TRBD1. Unmatched junction bases numbered 4, after V lost 2 bases and J lost 7 bases. The germline CDR1 and CDR2 sequences are MGHDK and SYGVNS. The CDR3 runs 15 residues. In nucleotides, the CDR3 is TGTGCCAGCAGTGAAAAGGGGGACAGGGGGCAGCCCCAGCATTTT. It yields the protein CASSEKGDRGQPQHF.

The V gene is TRBV9, the J gene TRBJ1-1; D may be TRBD1 (6 bases). The CDR3 runs 15 residues. Germline CDR1 reads SGDLS; CDR2 reads YYNGEE. Trimming removed 4 bases from V and 4 bases from J, with 17 bases in between. The CDR3 DNA is TGTGCCAGCAGCCGAGGAGGGGGGCGCGGCACTGAAGCTTTCTTT. Translated, it gives CASSRGGGRGTEAFF.

The chain is built from TRBV14 and TRBJ1-1; D possibly corresponds to TRBD1 (5 bases). This CDR3 comprises 15 residues. Germline V gene sequence: CDR1 SGHDN, CDR2 FVKESK. Trimming pared 5 bases from V and 4 bases from J, leaving 17 bases between. CDR3 amino acids: CASSILGDLATEAFF. CDR3 in DNA: TGTGCCAGCAGCATACTGGGGGACTTGGCCACTGAAGCTTTCTTT.